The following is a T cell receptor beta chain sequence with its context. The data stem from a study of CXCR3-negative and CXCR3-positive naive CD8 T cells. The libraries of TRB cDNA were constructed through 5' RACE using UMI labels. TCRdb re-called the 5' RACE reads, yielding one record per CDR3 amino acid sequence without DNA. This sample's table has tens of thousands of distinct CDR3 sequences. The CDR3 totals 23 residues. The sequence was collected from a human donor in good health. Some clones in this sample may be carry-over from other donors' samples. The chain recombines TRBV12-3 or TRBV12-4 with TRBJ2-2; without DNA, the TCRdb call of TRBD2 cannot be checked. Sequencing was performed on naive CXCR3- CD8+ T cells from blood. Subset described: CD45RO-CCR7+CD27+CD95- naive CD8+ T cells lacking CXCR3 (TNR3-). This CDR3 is CASSLSRGGTSETRYLNTGELFF.